This is a list of T cell receptor beta chains from one sample in a study of CD8+ T cells in alopecia areata. The data were produced by immunoSEQ multiplex PCR, yet TCRdb's version contains in-frame clones alone and is incomplete. The sample shows more than 95,000 clones, 41% of them seen only once. Sequencing input: CD4+ T cells sorted from blood. The source of these receptors is a human donor with alopecia areata. Both conserved end residues are part of each CDR3. The D gene is left open where the match is weak. Size is stated for part of the rows, as once, few or many counts, or as a class when the clone is expanded.

. . 15 TRBJ1-1 TRBV7-2 TGTGCCAGCAGCTTAGCGTACAGTTTGAACACTGAAGCTTTCTTT CASSLAYSLNTEAFF
few . 14 TRBJ2-1 TRBV7-8 TGTGCCAGCAGCCCGACGGCTGAGCGCAGTCTGCAGTTCTTC CASSPTAERSLQFF
. . 13 TRBJ2-7 TRBV5-6 TGTGCCAGCAGCCGCCTGGGGTTTTACGAGCAGTACTTC CASSRLGFYEQYF
few TRBD2 17 TRBJ2-2 TRBV29-1 TGCAGCGTTGTTAAGGTAGCGGGAGGGATGAACACCGGGGAGCTGTTTTTT CSVVKVAGGMNTGELFF
. TRBD1 13 TRBJ1-1 TRBV30 TGTGCCTGGAGTCGACAGGGGAACACTGAAGCTTTCTTT CAWSRQGNTEAFF
few . 12 TRBJ2-2 TRBV15 TGTGCCACCAGCAGAGTGACCGGGGAGCTGTTTTTT CATSRVTGELFF
. . 14 TRBJ2-7 TRBV30 TGTGCCTGGAGTAGATCCGACGGATCCTTTGGGCAGTACTTC CAWSRSDGSFGQYF
. TRBD1 13 TRBJ2-4 TRBV6-1 TGTGCCAGCAGTGCGGACAGGATAAACATTCAGTACTTC CASSADRINIQYF
. . 15 TRBJ2-7 TRBV27 TGTGCCAGCAGTTTAATAGGGGGGACCACTTACGAGCAGTACTTC CASSLIGGTTYEQYF
. . 15 TRBJ1-1 TRBV4-3 TGCGCCAGCAGCCAGTCCGGGACACCGAACACTGAAGCTTTCTTT CASSQSGTPNTEAFF
. . 14 TRBJ2-1 TRBV4-3 TGCGCCAGCAGCCAACAGGTCGCCAGCGATGAGCAGTTCTTC CASSQQVASDEQFF
. TRBD1 14 TRBJ2-5 TRBV6-6 TGTGCCAGCAGCAAGGGACAGGGGCAAGAGACCCAGTACTTC CASSKGQGQETQYF
few . 11 TRBJ2-7 TRBV29-1 TGCAGCGTTGCACTCCCAGGCGAGCAGTACTTC CSVALPGEQYF
. . 14 TRBJ2-2 TRBV5-1 TGCGCCAGCACAAATCAGGCCGTGGCCGGGGAGCTGTTTTTT CASTNQAVAGELFF
. . 11 TRBJ2-5 TRBV5-1 TGCGCCAGCAGCTTGTTCGAGACCCAGTACTTC CASSLFETQYF
. . 16 TRBJ2-6 TRBV18 TGTGCCAGCTCACCACCGGGCAGGGCTGGGGCCAACGTCCTGACTTTC CASSPPGRAGANVLTF
. . 14 TRBJ1-1 TRBV7-2 TGTGCCAGCAGCCCCCTTGTACGGAACACTGAAGCTTTCTTT CASSPLVRNTEAFF
. . 15 TRBJ1-1 TRBV30 TGTGCCTGGAATCGGGCAGGTACTATAAACACTGAAGCTTTCTTT CAWNRAGTINTEAFF
few . 15 TRBJ1-1 TRBV11-2 TGTGCCAGCAGCTTTGGGATCCTGTCGAACACTGAAGCTTTCTTT CASSFGILSNTEAFF
. . 13 TRBJ1-5 TRBV30 TGTGCCTGGAGTCTGGGTAGCAATCAGCCCCAGCATTTT CAWSLGSNQPQHF
. . 15 TRBJ1-2 TRBV4-2 TGTGCCAGCAGCCGAAATTTACAGCTCGGCTATGGCTACACCTTC CASSRNLQLGYGYTF
. . 15 TRBJ2-7 TRBV29-1 TGCAGCGTTGAAGTCGTTCAGGGGAGGGGCTACGAGCAGTACTTC CSVEVVQGRGYEQYF
few TRBD1 14 TRBJ2-7 TRBV7-9 TGTGCCAGCAGCCCCAACAGGGGCCTCTACGAGCAGTACTTC CASSPNRGLYEQYF